The 30 T cell receptor beta chains reported below all come from one sample, sequenced in a study of T cell changes during pregnancy in multiple sclerosis. The repertoire was sequenced with immunoSEQ multiplex PCR; TCRdb's copy has only in-frame clones and lacks some. The sample has some 100,000 clones; approximately 90% are singletons. This specimen was peripheral blood, taken in the second trimester of pregnancy. Receptor source: a female donor with multiple sclerosis, enrolled in a pregnancy study.

The chain uses TRBV4-1 and TRBJ2-5, with a tentative D call TRBD2 (6 bases). Looked up from germline, CDR1 is MGHRA and CDR2 is YSYEKL. V lost 1 base to trimming and J lost 5 bases, with 17 bases between them. The CDR3 covers 16 residues. As DNA, the CDR3 is TGCGCCAGCAGCCAAGGGGGGGAGATGACGCGTGAGACCCAGTACTTC. It is translated as CASSQGGEMTRETQYF.

This clone was picked up a small number of times. V usage is TRBV19 and J usage is TRBJ2-7; D gene uncertain. The CDR3 is 13 residues long. Per the germline V gene, CDR1 is LNHDA and CDR2 is SQIVND (reference sequence). Trimming took 4 bases from V and 6 from J, leaving 13 bases between them. The CDR3 spells CASSTTSLREQYF. CDR3 bases: TGTGCCAGTAGTACAACTTCTCTCCGCGAGCAGTACTTC.

Points on this clone: This sample also contains other DNA sequences that code for the same CDR3. DNA of the CDR3: TGTGCCAGCAGCTTGACAGGCACCTACGAGCAGTACTTC. This codes for CASSLTGTYEQYF. This chain connects TRBV5-6 to TRBJ2-7, with D perhaps matching TRBD1 (5 bases). This CDR3 has 13 amino acids. Trimming took 1 base from V and 2 from J, leaving 7 bases between them. The V gene's germline CDR1 is SGHDT and CDR2 YYEEEE. Looking up the rest from reference TRBV5-6 and TRBJ2-7 gives the full variable domain: DAGVTQSPTHLIKTRGQQVTLRCSPKSGHDTVSWYQQALGQGPQFIFQYYEEEERQRGNFPDRFSGHQFPNYSSELNVNALLLGDSALYLCASSLTGTYEQYFGPGTRLTVT.

The rearrangement uses TRBV12-2 and TRBJ2-7; the table's D gene call, TRBD2, was not cross checked with the DNA. TRBV12-2 is recorded as a pseudogene. CDR3 length equals 13 residues. For the CDR3, the DNA is TGTGCAAGTCGGGCGGGGGGGTCCTACGAGCAGTACTTC. As protein: CASRAGGSYEQYF.

The chain joins TRBV28 to TRBJ1-1; D may be TRBD1 (6 bases). CDR1 is MDHEN, CDR2 SYDVKM, per germline. The V gene lost 2 bases and the J gene lost 7 bases, with 14 bases spanning the gap. CDR3 length equals 14 residues. The CDR3 coding sequence is TGTGCCAGCAGTTTACCCTGGACAGAGAATGAAGCTTTCTTT. Translated, it gives CASSLPWTENEAFF. Using reference TRBV28 and TRBJ1-1 for the parts outside the CDR3, the full variable domain is DVKVTQSSRYLVKRTGEKVFLECVQDMDHENMFWYRQDPGLGLRLIYFSYDVKMKEKGDIPEGYSVSREKKERFSLILESASTNQTSMYLCASSLPWTENEAFFGQGTRLTVV.

The chain has TRBV5-4 and TRBJ2-1; D is perhaps TRBD1 (5 bases). With 4 bases removed from V and 6 bases from J, the gap between germline ends came to 17 bases. Germline CDR1 is SGHNT and CDR2 is YYREEE (reference sequence). The CDR3 runs to 15 residues. In DNA, the CDR3 is TGTGCCAGCAGCCGAACCGGACAAGTCGGCAATGAGCAGTTCTTC. It encodes CASSRTGQVGNEQFF.

V usage is TRBV5-3 and J usage is TRBJ1-2, with unresolved D. TRBV5-3 belongs to the ORF category, with a function that is uncertain. The CDR3 runs to 16 residues. Trimming stripped 0 bases from V and 0 bases from J, with 12 bases between. The CDR3 here is CARSLDMGETNYGYTF. CDR3 bases: TGTGCCAGAAGCTTGGATATGGGAGAGACTAACTATGGCTACACCTTC.

This chain uses TRBV29-1 with TRBJ2-1; TRBD2 matches at 9 bases. This CDR3 contains 13 residues. Per germline, CDR1 SQVTM and CDR2 ANQGSEA. V gave up 4 bases and J gave up 9 bases; unmatched junction bases: 7. The CDR3 loop reads CSVGNSGRGEQFF. CDR3 nucleotides: TGCAGCGTTGGGAATAGCGGGAGAGGTGAGCAGTTCTTC.

The chain combines TRBV6-1 with TRBJ2-5; 8 bases agree with TRBD1. With 7 bases clipped from V and 4 bases from J, the junction kept 11 bases outside the gene matches. Germline values: CDR1 MNHNS, CDR2 SASEGT. The CDR3 has 15 residues. The CDR3 nucleotides are TGTGCCAGCAATTTACAGGGGGGCCGTGCAGAGACCCAGTACTTC. Translation gives CASNLQGGRAETQYF.

The chain joins TRBV19 to TRBJ2-7, with D perhaps TRBD2 (5 bases). The CDR3 loop spans 12 amino acids. Trimming stripped 6 bases from V and 7 bases from J, with 13 bases between. Per germline, CDR1 LNHDA and CDR2 SQIVND (reference sequence). DNA of the CDR3: TGTGCCAGTAGCCAAGGACTGGGGGAGCAGTACTTC. Translation: CASSQGLGEQYF. Combining the CDR3 with reference TRBV19 and TRBJ2-7 gives the whole variable domain DGGITQSPKYLFRKEGQNVTLSCEQNLNHDAMYWYRQDPGQGLRLIYYSQIVNDFQKGDIAEGYSVSREKKESFPLTVTSAQKNPTAFYLCASSQGLGEQYFGPGTRLTVT.

This chain uses TRBV4-2 with TRBJ2-1; 9 nucleotides align to TRBD2. Trimming took 0 bases from V and 7 from J; bases not matched to a gene: 10. The CDR3 length is 17 residues. Germline lookup yields CDR1 LGHNA and CDR2 YNFKEQ. The CDR3 DNA reads TGTGCCAGCAGCCAAGACGGCACTAGCGGGCATATGAATGAGCAGTTCTTC. Translation: CASSQDGTSGHMNEQFF.

The rearrangement joins TRBV15 to TRBJ2-2; D is possibly TRBD1 (5 bases). The CDR3 loop spans 16 amino acids. Germline assignment: CDR1 LNHNV and CDR2 YYDKDF (reference sequence). V was shortened by 0 bases and J by 2 bases, with 10 bases between the two germline ends. The chain's CDR3 is CATSRDRRVNTGELFF. CDR3 coding DNA: TGTGCCACCAGCAGAGATCGCAGGGTTAACACCGGGGAGCTGTTTTTT.

The chain joins TRBV28 to TRBJ2-5; a possible D gene is TRBD2 (6 bases). Germline V gives CDR1 MDHEN, CDR2 SYDVKM. V lost 1 base and J lost 5, with 17 bases in between. The CDR3 contains 16 residues. CDR3 nucleotides: TGTGCCAGCAGTTTATCCCCTGGAGGGATTGGCGAGACCCAGTACTTC. Its translation is CASSLSPGGIGETQYF.

This sequence joins TRBV18 and TRBJ2-7; a possible D gene is TRBD2 (5 bases). The CDR3 covers 16 residues. Per the germline V gene, CDR1 is KGHSH and CDR2 is LQKENI. V lost 1 base, J lost 5 bases, and 18 bases lay in between. CDR3 nucleotide sequence: TGTGCCAGCTCACCACGCAGCTCAGACACGGGGAACGAGCAGTACTTC. Protein product: CASSPRSSDTGNEQYF.

The chain recombines TRBV2 with TRBJ1-1; no clear D. V lost 4 bases to trimming and J lost 5 bases, with 14 bases between them. The length of the CDR3 is 14 residues. Germline CDR1 SNHLY, CDR2 FYNNEI. CDR3 sequence (DNA): TGTGCCAGCAGTGTTGAAAAGGGAGGGACTGAAGCTTTCTTT. Its translation is CASSVEKGGTEAFF.

A few counts support this clone. The V gene is TRBV30, the J gene TRBJ1-1; D uncertain. The V and J ends lost 3 bases and 0 bases respectively, with 8 bases between them. Germline V gives CDR1 GTSNPN, CDR2 SVGIG (reference sequence). The CDR3 is made up of 13 amino acids. DNA of the CDR3: TGTGCCTGGAGCGGGATGATGAACACTGAAGCTTTCTTT. Its translation: CAWSGMMNTEAFF.

Only one count was recorded for this clone. This sequence joins TRBV20-1 and TRBJ2-3, with D unresolved. This CDR3 has 11 amino acids. The V gene's germline CDR1 is DFQATT and CDR2 SNEGSKA (reference sequence). V dropped 6 bases and J dropped 3 bases, with 7 bases sitting between them. DNA for the CDR3: TGCAGTGCCGAACAGACAGATACGCAGTATTTT. This sequence encodes CSAEQTDTQYF.

CDR3 sequence (DNA): TGCGCCAGCAGCGGCCGGGACAGGGGGTACGAGCAGTACTTC. Protein: CASSGRDRGYEQYF. The chain recombines TRBV5-1 with TRBJ2-7; TRBD1 agrees at 11 bases. Germline V CDR1 and CDR2: SGHRS, YFSETQ. The ends lost 4 bases at V and 4 bases at J; junction bases unmatched: 4. The CDR3 spans 14 residues.

The genes are TRBV5-1 and TRBJ1-2, with D unclear. The CDR3 spans 14 residues. Trimming pared 0 bases from V and 2 bases from J, leaving 8 bases between. In germline, CDR1 is SGHRS, CDR2 YFSETQ. DNA for the CDR3: TGCGCCAGCAGCTTGGATCCAGCGAACTATGGCTACACCTTC. It yields the protein CASSLDPANYGYTF.

The genes are TRBV19 and TRBJ2-1, with TRBD2 identical over 7 bases. The CDR3 has 19 residues. In germline, CDR1 is LNHDA, CDR2 SQIVND (reference sequence). The ends lost 3 bases at V and 1 base at J; junction bases unmatched: 15. CDR3: CASSMQTSRPHSSYNEQFF. For the CDR3, the DNA is TGTGCCAGTAGTATGCAGACTAGCCGGCCTCACTCGTCCTACAATGAGCAGTTCTTC.

The chain combines TRBV6-5 with TRBJ1-2; D unclear. CDR1 is MNHEY and CDR2 is SVGAGI in the germline V gene. V lost 2 bases to trimming and J lost 7 bases, with 11 bases between them. The CDR3 length is 13 residues. The CDR3 DNA is TGTGCCAGCAGTTACCTTACCTCGGGTGGCTACACCTTC. Translating gives CASSYLTSGGYTF.

The chain has TRBV11-2 and TRBJ1-3; TRBD1 might be the D (5 bases). V dropped 7 bases and J dropped 1 base, with 14 bases sitting between them. CDR1 and CDR2 (germline): SGHAT, FQNNGV. The CDR3 is made up of 15 amino acids. The chain's CDR3 is CASTLQGFSGNTIYF. CDR3 DNA: TGTGCCAGCACCCTCCAGGGATTTTCTGGAAACACCATATATTTT.

The chain combines TRBV29-1 with TRBJ2-5; 10 bases align to TRBD2. The V segment lost 7 bases and the J segment 3 bases; nucleotides outside the gene matches: 5. CDR3 length equals 13 residues. Germline loops: CDR1 SQVTM, CDR2 ANQGSEA. The CDR3 DNA reads TGCAGCGCAGGGACTAGCGTTAAAGAGACCCAGTACTTC. Protein sequence: CSAGTSVKETQYF.

This clone has only one observation. The rearrangement uses TRBV10-3 and TRBJ1-2; D possibly corresponds to TRBD1 (6 bases). Germline-derived CDR1 and CDR2 are ENHRY and SYGVKD. The V end lost 7 bases, the J end lost 6 bases, and 21 bases lay between the germline ends. The CDR3 spans 15 residues. The CDR3 nucleotides are TGTGCCATCACTAATTTACCTAACAGGGTGGATGGCTACACCTTC. Encoded protein: CAITNLPNRVDGYTF.

The chain combines TRBV25-1 with TRBJ2-3, with 7 bases matching TRBD2. Germline values: CDR1 MGHDK, CDR2 SYGVNS. There are 11 residues in the CDR3. V trimming: 8 bases; J trimming: 6 bases; junction bases outside the gene matches: 2. The CDR3 spells CASLGGDTQYF. The DNA for the CDR3 is TGTGCCAGCCTCGGGGGGGATACGCAGTATTTT.

The chain has TRBV6-1 and TRBJ1-3; D may be TRBD1 (5 bases). The CDR3 has 14 amino acids. Germline-derived CDR1 and CDR2 are MNHNS and SASEGT. Trimming took off 7 bases at V and 2 bases at J, with 12 bases between the two ends. Written as DNA, the CDR3 is TGTGCCAGCACGTTTGCGGGGCCTGGAAACACCATATATTTT. This translates into CASTFAGPGNTIYF.

The rearrangement uses TRBV27 and TRBJ2-7, with D unclear. The germline V gene encodes CDR1 MNHEY and CDR2 SMNVEV (reference sequence). The CDR3 is 14 residues long. V was clipped by 7 bases and J by 6 bases, with 19 bases between them. DNA of the CDR3: TGTGCCAGCATGTTCGGAGTCCGTTCCGCCGAGCAGTACTTC. This encodes CASMFGVRSAEQYF.

The chain recombines TRBV19 with TRBJ2-7; D is perhaps TRBD2 (6 bases). CDR1 and CDR2 (germline): LNHDA, SQIVND (reference sequence). Trimming shortened V by 6 bases and J by 3 bases, and 12 bases separated the two germline ends. The CDR3 spans 13 residues. The CDR3 DNA follows: TGTGCCAGTAGCCGAGGGGACTTCTACGAGCAGTACTTC. Translated: CASSRGDFYEQYF.

The sample holds one count of this clone. V and J are TRBV5-1 and TRBJ2-5, with D unresolved. The germline V gene encodes CDR1 SGHRS and CDR2 YFSETQ. With 0 bases removed from V and 0 bases from J, the gap between germline ends came to 9 bases. The length of the CDR3 is 15 residues. The CDR3 sequence is CASSLDTRNQETQYF. The CDR3 DNA is TGCGCCAGCAGCTTGGATACTCGAAACCAAGAGACCCAGTACTTC.

The V call is TRBV7-2, the J call TRBJ2-3, with D perhaps matching TRBD2 (6 bases). The ends were cut back, 5 bases at V and 0 bases at J, with 21 bases in the middle. This CDR3 spans 18 amino acids. Germline-derived CDR1 and CDR2 are SGHTA and FQGNSA. DNA of the CDR3: TGTGCCAGCAGCCTAGTCGGGGGTAGGGTTGTCAGCACAGATACGCAGTATTTT. Amino acid sequence: CASSLVGGRVVSTDTQYF.